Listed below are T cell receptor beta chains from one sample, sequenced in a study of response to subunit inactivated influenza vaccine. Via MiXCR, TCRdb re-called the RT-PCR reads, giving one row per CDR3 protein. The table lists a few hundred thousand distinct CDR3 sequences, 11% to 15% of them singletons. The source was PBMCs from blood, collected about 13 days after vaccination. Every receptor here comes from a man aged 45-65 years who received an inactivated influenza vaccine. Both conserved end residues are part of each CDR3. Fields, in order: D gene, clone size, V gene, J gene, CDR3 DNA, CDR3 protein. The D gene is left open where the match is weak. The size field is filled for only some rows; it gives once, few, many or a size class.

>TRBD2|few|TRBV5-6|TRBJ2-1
TGTGCCAGCAGCTTAAGACTAGCGGGAGAGTTCTTC
CASSLRLAGEFF
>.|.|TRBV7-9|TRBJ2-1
TGTGCCAGCAGCGACCCCGGGGGGCTGAATGAGCAGTTCTTC
CASSDPGGLNEQFF
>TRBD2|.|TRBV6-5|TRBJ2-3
TGTGCCAGCAGTTTAGCGGGGACAACCACAGATACGCAGTATTTT
CASSLAGTTTDTQYF
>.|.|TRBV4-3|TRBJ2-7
TGCGCCAGCAGCCAAGAACATCCAGGCTCCTACGAGCAGTACTTC
CASSQEHPGSYEQYF
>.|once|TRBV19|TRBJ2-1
TGTGCCAGTAGTGATGACGGCCGCTCCTACAATGAGCAGTTCTTC
CASSDDGRSYNEQFF
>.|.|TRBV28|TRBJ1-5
TGTGCCAGCAGTTTGGGAGGAGCCATCTATTCTTATCAGCCCCAGCATTTT
CASSLGGAIYSYQPQHF
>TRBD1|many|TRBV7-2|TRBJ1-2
TGTGCCAGCAGCTCCGGACAGGGATCTTACTATGGCTACACCTTC
CASSSGQGSYYGYTF
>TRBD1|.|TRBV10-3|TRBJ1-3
TGTGCCATCAGTGAGTCCGACAGGGAAGGAAGGGGATGGAGCTCTGGAAACACCATATATTTT
CAISESDREGRGWSSGNTIYF
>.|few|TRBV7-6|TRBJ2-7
TGTGCCAGCAGCTTAACAGAGAGCGCCTACGAGCAGTACTTC
CASSLTESAYEQYF
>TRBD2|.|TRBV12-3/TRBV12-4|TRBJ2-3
TGTGCCAGCAGTTTACGATTTGGGCTAGCGGGGGAAACTAGCACAGATACGCAGTATTTT
CASSLRFGLAGETSTDTQYF
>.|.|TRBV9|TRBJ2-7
TGTGCCAGCAGCGTAGAGGGAGGTGAGAACTACGAGCAGTACTTC
CASSVEGGENYEQYF
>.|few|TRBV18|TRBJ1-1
TGTGCCAGCTCACTCGGGACACAACTGAACACTGAAGCTTTCTTT
CASSLGTQLNTEAFF
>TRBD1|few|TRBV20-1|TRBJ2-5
TGCAGTGCTAGACGGGGGACAGGGGGGTTGGAGACCCAGTACTTC
CSARRGTGGLETQYF
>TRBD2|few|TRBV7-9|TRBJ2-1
TGTGCCAGCACACTAGCGGGAGGAAGGAATGAGCAGTTCTTC
CASTLAGGRNEQFF
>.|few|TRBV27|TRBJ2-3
TGTGCGACCGGGAGCAATCAGGCAGATACGCAGTATTTT
CATGSNQADTQYF
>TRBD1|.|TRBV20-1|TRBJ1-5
TGCAGTGCTAGATCGGACAGGGGTTTTCAGCCCCAGCATTTT
CSARSDRGFQPQHF
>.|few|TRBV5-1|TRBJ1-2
TGCGCCAGCAGCGGGCAGGGGTCGAGCTATGGCTACACCTTC
CASSGQGSSYGYTF
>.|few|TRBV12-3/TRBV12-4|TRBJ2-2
TGTGCCAGCAGCCGAGGCGGGGAGGTATTCCCCGGGGAGCTGTTTTTT
CASSRGGEVFPGELFF
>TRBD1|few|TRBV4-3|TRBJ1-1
TGCGCCAGCAGCCACCAGGGGGAAAACACTGAAGCTTTCTTT
CASSHQGENTEAFF
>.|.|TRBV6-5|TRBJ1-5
TGTGCCAGCAACCCAGGGGTCCAGCCCCAGCATTTT
CASNPGVQPQHF
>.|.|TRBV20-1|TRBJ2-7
TGCAGTGCTAGTAGGGATCCCTACGAGCAGTACTTC
CSASRDPYEQYF
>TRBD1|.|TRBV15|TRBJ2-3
TGTGCCACCAGCAGGGGGACAGGGACAGATACGCAGTATTTT
CATSRGTGTDTQYF
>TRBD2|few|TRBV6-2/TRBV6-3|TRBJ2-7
TGTGCCAGCAGGCAGACTAGCGGGGCCCCCTACGAGCAGTACTTC
CASRQTSGAPYEQYF
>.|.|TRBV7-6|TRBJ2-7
TGTGCCAGCAGCTTAGCCGGGGGCTCCGAGCAGTACTTC
CASSLAGGSEQYF
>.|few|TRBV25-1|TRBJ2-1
TGTGCCAGCAAATTCGGTGGTGAATGGAACAATGAGCAGTTCTTC
CASKFGGEWNNEQFF
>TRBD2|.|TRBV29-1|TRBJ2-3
TGCAGCGCTAGGATGGTAGCGGGGAGCCTGTTCACAGATACGCAGTATTTT
CSARMVAGSLFTDTQYF
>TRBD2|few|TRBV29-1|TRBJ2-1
TGCAGCGTTGAACCCCGGAAGGAGCGGGGGGGGCCTACATCGGGTGAGCAGTTCTTC
CSVEPRKERGGPTSGEQFF
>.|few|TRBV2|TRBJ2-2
TGTGCCAGCAGTGATCCCGGGCTGTTTTTT
CASSDPGLFF
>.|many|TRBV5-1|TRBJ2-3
TGCGCCAGCAGCTTGGACGCGCCGGGTGATACGCAGTATTTT
CASSLDAPGDTQYF
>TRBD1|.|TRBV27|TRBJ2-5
TGTGCCAGCAGTCGTACAGGGGAGTTGGAGACCCAGTACTTC
CASSRTGELETQYF
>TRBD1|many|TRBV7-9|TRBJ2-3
TGTGCCAGCAGCCGAAGGGACAGATCCACAGATACGCAGTATTTT
CASSRRDRSTDTQYF
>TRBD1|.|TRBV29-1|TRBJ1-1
TGCAGCGGGGGACAGAGAAACACTGAAGCTTTCTTT
CSGGQRNTEAFF
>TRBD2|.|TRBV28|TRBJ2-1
TGTGCCAGCAGTTTATTATCTGCCGGGACTAGCGGGGACAAGTTCTTC
CASSLLSAGTSGDKFF
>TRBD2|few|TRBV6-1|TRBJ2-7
TGTGCCAGCAGCGAAGCGGGGGCAAGCTCCTACGAGCAGTACTTC
CASSEAGASSYEQYF
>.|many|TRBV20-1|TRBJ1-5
TGCAGTGCCACACGACCCTTTTCGGATAGCAATCAGCCCCAGCATTTT
CSATRPFSDSNQPQHF
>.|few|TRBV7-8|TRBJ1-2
TGTGCCAGCAGCCCAAGACAGGCCGCTAACTATGGCTACACCTTC
CASSPRQAANYGYTF
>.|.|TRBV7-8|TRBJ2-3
TGTGCCAGCAGCTTAAGTCGGGCGGACGCTAGCACAGATACGCAGTATTTT
CASSLSRADASTDTQYF
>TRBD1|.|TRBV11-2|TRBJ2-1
TGTGCCAGCAGCTCCCGGGACAGCTCCTACAATGAGCAGTTCTTC
CASSSRDSSYNEQFF
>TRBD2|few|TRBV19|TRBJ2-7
TGTGCCAGTAGTTCGGGAGGGCAGGGCTACGACGAGCAGTACTTC
CASSSGGQGYDEQYF
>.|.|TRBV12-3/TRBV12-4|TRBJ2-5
TGTGCCAGCAGTTTAACCCATAAGGGAGAGACCCAGTACTTC
CASSLTHKGETQYF